The 31 T cell receptor beta chains listed next were all sequenced from one sample in a study of shared clonotypes between healthy human individuals. Libraries were prepared by immunoSEQ multiplex PCR; TCRdb keeps only in-frame clonotypes and omits some of them. The repertoire holds approximately 940,000 clones, with 60% to 85% as singletons. Material: memory CD4+ T cells sorted from blood. Subset reported: CD45RA-negative fraction. These receptors were taken from a young man in good health.

This chain uses TRBV5-1 with TRBJ2-2; 8 bases line up with TRBD1. The V gene's germline CDR1 is SGHRS and CDR2 YFSETQ. This CDR3 has 14 amino acids. The junction had 4 bases not matched to a gene; V was cut back by 6 bases and J by 3 bases. The chain's CDR3 is CASTMTGDTGELFF. CDR3 nucleotides: TGCGCCAGCACCATGACAGGGGACACCGGGGAGCTGTTTTTT.

The rearrangement links TRBV7-9 to TRBJ2-5; TRBD1 might be the D (6 bases). The ends were cut back, 1 base at V and 2 bases at J, with 11 bases in the middle. Looked up from germline, CDR1 is SEHNR and CDR2 is FQNEAQ (reference sequence). The CDR3 runs to 15 residues. For the CDR3, the DNA is TGTGCCAGCAGCTTAGGATCGACAGGACAAGAGACCCAGTACTTC. It yields the protein CASSLGSTGQETQYF.

This chain uses TRBV4-1 with TRBJ1-4; tentative D call: TRBD1 (6 bases). V lost 7 bases and J 6 bases, leaving 18 bases between the germline ends. CDR3 length: 15 amino acids. The germline CDR1 and CDR2 sequences are MGHRA and YSYEKL. The CDR3 DNA follows: TGCGCCAGCACCCTGGGGAGGGGGGTAGATGAAAAACTGTTTTTT. Translated: CASTLGRGVDEKLFF.

J is TRBJ1-1 and V is TRBV6-4; no clear D. There are 13 residues in the CDR3. V was pared by 6 bases and J by 0 bases, with 8 bases between. CDR1 and CDR2 (germline): MRHNA, SNTAGT. The CDR3 loop reads CASRSQVNTEAFF. The CDR3 region has the DNA TGTGCCAGCAGATCTCAGGTGAACACTGAAGCTTTCTTT.

The V gene is TRBV4-1, the J gene TRBJ2-3; unclear D gene. Trimming took 3 bases from V and 2 from J, leaving 6 bases between them. The germline gives CDR1 MGHRA, CDR2 YSYEKL. The CDR3 totals 13 residues. The CDR3 bases are TGCGCCAGCAGCCACCCGGTCACAGATACGCAGTATTTT. Its translation is CASSHPVTDTQYF.

This clone was detected many times. The genes are TRBV6-6 and TRBJ1-5; D uncertain. Germline CDR1 is MNHNY and CDR2 is SVGAGI (reference sequence). The CDR3 contains 16 residues. Trimming took 2 bases from V and 0 from J, leaving 11 bases between them. CDR3: CASSYGESRSNQPQHF. CDR3 sequence (DNA): TGTGCCAGCAGTTACGGCGAGTCCCGTAGCAATCAGCCCCAGCATTTT.

The chain carries TRBV2 and TRBJ2-5; D gene unclear. Trimming left V 7 bases short and J 4 bases short, with 16 bases between. The CDR3 runs to 14 residues. In germline, CDR1 is SNHLY, CDR2 FYNNEI. The CDR3 DNA reads as TGTGCCAGCAAACGACAAGATATGGTAGAGACCCAGTACTTC. Translating it yields CASKRQDMVETQYF.

With respect to this clone: The sample carries other DNA sequences with the same CDR3. The J gene is TRBJ2-2, the V gene TRBV5-1, with unresolved D. Trimming took off 3 bases at V and 3 bases at J, with 6 bases between the two ends. The CDR3 runs to 13 residues. Per the germline V gene, CDR1 is SGHRS and CDR2 is YFSETQ. The chain's CDR3 is CASSSQDTGELFF. The CDR3 DNA reads as TGCGCCAGCAGCTCCCAGGACACCGGGGAGCTGTTTTTT.

V is TRBV27 and J is TRBJ2-7; D not certain. The CDR3 contains 13 residues. Trimming left V 4 bases short and J 0 bases short, with 7 bases between. Germline V gives CDR1 MNHEY, CDR2 SMNVEV (reference sequence). The chain's CDR3 is CASSWRSSYEQYF. CDR3 bases: TGTGCCAGCAGTTGGCGCAGCTCCTACGAGCAGTACTTC.

The chain carries TRBV25-1 and TRBJ2-7; no clear D. With 1 base removed from V and 3 bases from J, the gap between germline ends came to 7 bases. CDR1 is MGHDK and CDR2 is SYGVNS in the germline V gene. This CDR3 comprises 13 residues. The DNA of the CDR3 is TGTGCCAGCAGTGAATGGGCCGGCTACGAGCAGTACTTC. Protein product: CASSEWAGYEQYF.

This chain connects TRBV18 to TRBJ2-3, with D possibly TRBD2 on 5 matching bases. The CDR3 has 18 amino acids. Trimming left V 3 bases short and J 0 bases short, with 19 bases between. Germline assignment: CDR1 KGHSH and CDR2 LQKENI. Here the CDR3 DNA reads TGTGCCAGCTCACCCCTCGTGATCGAGCGGAGCAGCACAGATACGCAGTATTTT. Translating gives CASSPLVIERSSTDTQYF.

The chain joins TRBV5-4 to TRBJ1-1, with no clear D. Germline-derived CDR1 and CDR2 are SGHNT and YYREEE (reference sequence). This CDR3 has 13 amino acids. V gave up 1 base and J gave up 2 bases, with 6 bases separating them. CDR3 sequence reads: CASSLSINTEAFF. CDR3 DNA sequence: TGTGCCAGCAGCTTGTCAATCAACACTGAAGCTTTCTTT.

The chain employs TRBV11-3 and TRBJ2-3, with unresolved D. Germline CDR1 is SGHNT and CDR2 is YENEEA. V was cut by 2 bases and J by 7 bases, with 7 bases left in between. The length of the CDR3 is 12 residues. The CDR3 protein is CASSLQGNTQYF. DNA of the CDR3: TGTGCCAGCAGCTTACAAGGAAATACGCAGTATTTT.

Points on this clone: This CDR3 is also generated by other DNA sequences in the sample. V gene TRBV21-1 combines with J gene TRBJ2-5. TRBV21-1 is a listed pseudogene. The CDR3 contains 9 residues. The CDR3 region is CASRETQYF. As DNA, the CDR3 is TGTGCCAGCAGGGAGACCCAGTACTTC.

This clone was observed a single time. V and J are TRBV7-2 and TRBJ1-2; D gene ambiguous. This CDR3 has 14 residues. Trimming removed 5 bases at V and 8 bases at J, with 18 bases between. Per the germline V gene, CDR1 is SGHTA and CDR2 is FQGNSA. For the CDR3, the DNA is TGTGCCAGCAGCCAACGGGGTAGCTTCTACGGCTACACCTTC. Its protein is CASSQRGSFYGYTF.

The chain uses TRBV7-6 and TRBJ1-2; the match to TRBD1 covers 12 bases. CDR1 SGHVS and CDR2 FNYEAQ come from the germline V gene. The CDR3 consists of 16 residues. With V trimmed by 2 bases and J by 7 bases, 8 bases remained unmatched. The CDR3 is CASSLRMGQGAGGYTF. In DNA, the CDR3 is TGTGCCAGCAGCTTACGCATGGGACAGGGGGCAGGTGGCTACACCTTC.

The rearrangement joins TRBV6-5 to TRBJ2-1; 10 bases map to TRBD2. CDR3 length equals 16 residues. The V gene's germline CDR1 is MNHEY and CDR2 SVGAGI. The trim removed 2 bases at V and 6 bases at J, leaving 7 bases unmatched. CDR3 DNA: TGTGCCAGCAGTTACGGAGCGGGAGGGCGGTTCAATGAGCAGTTCTTC. Its translation is CASSYGAGGRFNEQFF.

This clone occurred once. This chain uses TRBV4-1 with TRBJ2-7, with 9 positions matching TRBD2. J gave up 4 bases and V 2 bases, and 6 bases lay outside the gene matches. CDR1 is MGHRA and CDR2 is YSYEKL in the germline V gene. There are 15 residues in the CDR3. For the CDR3, the DNA is TGCGCCAGCAGCCAACCTATAGCGGGAGAGTACGAGCAGTACTTC. It encodes CASSQPIAGEYEQYF.

The chain carries TRBV9 and TRBJ1-2, with TRBD1 as a possible D gene (6 bases). The V gene lost 10 bases and the J gene lost 2 bases, with 18 bases spanning the gap. CDR1 and CDR2 from the germline V gene are SGDLS and YYNGEE. The CDR3 consists of 14 residues. The CDR3 is CASRSLQGNYGYTF. The CDR3 DNA follows: TGTGCCTCCCGGTCCCTACAGGGAAACTATGGCTACACCTTC.

This clone was seen a single time. This chain joins TRBV5-1 and TRBJ2-2, with a weak D call TRBD2 (5 bases). Trimming shortened V by 1 base and J by 4 bases, and 8 bases separated the two germline ends. Germline V CDR1 and CDR2: SGHRS, YFSETQ. The CDR3 has 14 amino acids. In DNA form, the CDR3 reads TGCGCCAGCAGCTTGTCGGGGATCACCGGGGAGCTGTTTTTT. The encoded protein is CASSLSGITGELFF.

The chain combines TRBV5-1 with TRBJ2-1; TRBD2 matches at 7 bases. The CDR3 has 16 residues. The J segment lost 5 bases and the V segment lost 4 bases, leaving 12 bases of the junction unmatched. Germline values: CDR1 SGHRS, CDR2 YFSETQ. The CDR3 loop is CASSPGLSSGNNEQFF. The CDR3 coding sequence is TGCGCCAGCAGCCCGGGGTTGTCTAGCGGCAACAATGAGCAGTTCTTC.

The V call is TRBV2, the J call TRBJ2-6; no definite D call. The germline CDR1 and CDR2 sequences are SNHLY and FYNNEI. Deletions cut 5 bases from V and 4 bases from J, with 6 bases between. There are 13 residues in the CDR3. The CDR3 protein is CASSIGGANVLTF. The CDR3 DNA follows: TGTGCCAGCAGTATTGGCGGGGCCAACGTCCTGACTTTC.

The genes are TRBV7-2 and TRBJ1-6; no reliable D call. The CDR3 loop spans 15 amino acids. V shed 5 bases and J shed 8 bases, with 16 bases lying between them. Germline CDR1 SGHTA, CDR2 FQGNSA. DNA for the CDR3: TGTGCCAGCAGCGGTCGGGCCCTATCTCATTCACCCCTCCACTTT. Translation: CASSGRALSHSPLHF.

This chain connects TRBV11-2 to TRBJ2-1, with D perhaps matching TRBD1 (5 bases). The length of the CDR3 is 14 residues. Trimming removed 5 bases at V and 10 bases at J, with 18 bases between. Germline V gives CDR1 SGHAT, CDR2 FQNNGV. The CDR3 loop is CASSQGQYYQEQFF. CDR3 coding DNA: TGTGCCAGCAGCCAAGGACAATATTATCAGGAGCAGTTCTTC.

The gene calls are TRBV18 and TRBJ1-4, with 11 nucleotides matching TRBD1. Germline CDR1 and CDR2: KGHSH and LQKENI. CDR3 length: 17 amino acids. The ends lost 3 bases at V and 6 bases at J; junction bases unmatched: 9. The CDR3 protein is CASSPAGQGVLDEKLFF. CDR3 bases: TGTGCCAGCTCACCGGCGGGACAGGGGGTTTTGGATGAAAAACTGTTTTTT.

This chain joins TRBV5-1 and TRBJ1-3; possibly TRBD1 for D (5 bases). V lost 0 bases and J 4 bases, leaving 11 bases between the germline ends. The CDR3 runs 15 residues. Germline V lookup: CDR1 SGHRS, CDR2 YFSETQ. CDR3 residues: CASSLVSGPGNTIYF. The CDR3 DNA reads TGCGCCAGCAGCTTGGTTTCGGGGCCCGGAAACACCATATATTTT.

This clone was recorded only once. The gene calls are TRBV5-1 and TRBJ2-3, with TRBD2 identical over 7 bases. The CDR3 covers 16 residues. V lost 0 bases to trimming and J lost 2 bases; unmatched junction nucleotides: 6. The V gene's germline CDR1 is SGHRS and CDR2 YFSETQ. CDR3 protein: CASSLAGAGITDTQYF. The CDR3 DNA follows: TGCGCCAGCAGCTTGGCCGGAGCGGGGATCACAGATACGCAGTATTTT.

This clone was counted ten times or more. The chain employs TRBV6-1 and TRBJ2-3; TRBD1 matches 7 bases. The CDR3 sequence is 15 residues long. Trimming took 1 base from V and 4 from J; bases not matched to a gene: 5. Germline V gives CDR1 MNHNS, CDR2 SASEGT. The chain's CDR3 is CASSEGTGGSDTQYF. The CDR3 nucleotides read TGTGCCAGCAGTGAAGGGACAGGTGGTTCAGATACGCAGTATTTT.

The rearrangement joins TRBV9 to TRBJ2-1; 9 bases map to TRBD2. V lost 0 bases and J lost 2; bases outside the gene matches: 3. CDR1 is SGDLS and CDR2 is YYNGEE in the germline V gene. This CDR3 comprises 16 residues. The CDR3 sequence is CASSVVSGSTYNEQFF. CDR3 nucleotide sequence: TGTGCCAGCAGCGTAGTTAGCGGGAGTACCTACAATGAGCAGTTCTTC.

The chain joins TRBV18 to TRBJ1-2; perhaps TRBD1 as D (5 bases). The CDR3 has 17 amino acids. Germline V gene sequence: CDR1 KGHSH, CDR2 LQKENI. Trimming took 3 bases from V and 0 from J, leaving 17 bases between them. For the CDR3, the DNA is TGTGCCAGCTCACCCGGGGGAGGCCGGAGGGCTAACTATGGCTACACCTTC. Translated: CASSPGGGRRANYGYTF.

This chain links TRBV19 with TRBJ1-2; D not certain. The CDR3 loop spans 15 amino acids. Trimming stripped 0 bases from V and 4 bases from J, with 12 bases between. Germline V CDR1 and CDR2: LNHDA, SQIVND (reference sequence). The CDR3, as DNA: TGTGCCAGTAGTATAGATCTGGCGCCTGTCTATGGCTACACCTTC. Protein sequence: CASSIDLAPVYGYTF.